The present entry profiles one T cell receptor beta chain with its context. As yet, its antigen is unknown. The sample belongs to a study of T cell repertoires in cytomegalovirus infection. Study context: CMV infection together with matching HLA type was indicated by public TCR beta signatures.

Each CDR3 protein gets one entry after TCRdb re-called the reads with MiXCR. The sample lists approximately 470,000 distinct CDR3 sequences; approximately 46% were seen once. The CDR3 covers 15 residues. Trimming removed 4 bases from V and 0 bases from J, with 12 bases in between. Germline V gene lookup returns CDR1 SGHKS and CDR2 YYEKEE (reference sequence). This chain connects TRBV5-5 to TRBJ2-3, with D hard to call. Sequenced material: cultured PBMCs, taken from culture after CMV antigen stimulation. The sequence was obtained from a human donor in good health (CMV status not recorded). Some clones in this sample may be carry-over from other donors' samples. This CDR3 reads CASSPPQSSTDTQYF. The CDR3 coding sequence is TGTGCCAGCAGCCCACCTCAGTCTAGCACAGATACGCAGTATTTT.